Below, 15 T cell receptor beta chains from the same sample are listed, as sequenced in a study of identical twins. TCRdb ran MiXCR on the 5' RACE reads and lists one entry per CDR3 protein. This sample has fewer than 450,000 distinct CDR3 sequences; approximately 9.1% occur once, and the top ten carry approximately 8.9%. Sequencing was carried out using naive T cells sorted from blood. Source of these receptors: a woman aged 45-65 years in good health.

The V and J genes are TRBV12-3 or TRBV12-4 and TRBJ2-1, with 11 bases matching TRBD2. The CDR3 spans 16 residues. Trimming took 6 bases from V and 7 from J; bases not matched to a gene: 11. CDR3 loop: CASRPGVAGGPNEQFF. In DNA form, the CDR3 reads TGTGCCAGCAGGCCTGGGGTAGCGGGAGGGCCTAATGAGCAGTTCTTC.

The rearrangement links TRBV12-3 or TRBV12-4 to TRBJ2-5, with 9 bases that match TRBD1. The ends lost 9 bases at V and 4 bases at J; junction bases unmatched: 12. This CDR3 contains 15 residues. CDR3 coding DNA: TGTGCCAGTAGGCCCGCGGACAGGGGCAGAGAGACCCAGTACTTC. Translating it yields CASRPADRGRETQYF.

This clonotype was detected many times. The chain couples TRBV7-6 to TRBJ2-1, with TRBD2 identical over 8 bases. J gave up 8 bases and V 5 bases, and 11 bases lay outside the gene matches. The CDR3 sequence is 15 residues long. Germline CDR1 reads SGHVS; CDR2 reads FNYEAQ. CDR3 DNA sequence: TGTGCCAGCAGCACAGGGACTAGTAGTGTCGATGAGCAGTTCTTC. Translating it yields CASSTGTSSVDEQFF.

This clonotype was seen a handful of times. This chain connects TRBV24-1 to TRBJ2-3; no clear D gene. Germline V CDR1 and CDR2: KGHDR, SFDVKD. V was pared by 5 bases and J by 3 bases, with 8 bases between. CDR3 length: 13 amino acids. The CDR3, as DNA: TGTGCCACCAGTGGCTCTGGGACAGATACGCAGTATTTT. Translation gives CATSGSGTDTQYF.

This clonotype was detected only a few times. V usage is TRBV28 and J usage is TRBJ2-7; the D gene could be TRBD1 or TRBD2 (5 bases each). Looked up from germline, CDR1 is MDHEN and CDR2 is SYDVKM. The CDR3 has 14 amino acids. V lost 3 bases, J lost 2 bases, and 11 bases lay in between. Here the CDR3 reads CASSFPEGPYEQYF. CDR3 DNA: TGTGCCAGCAGTTTCCCCGAGGGGCCCTACGAGCAGTACTTC.

This clonotype was seen a few times. V gene TRBV4-1 combines with J gene TRBJ2-2; D not resolved. The CDR3 covers 14 residues. In germline, CDR1 is MGHRA, CDR2 YSYEKL. V dropped 1 base and J dropped 5 bases, with 8 bases sitting between them. CDR3 amino acids: CASSQVGRTGELFF. The CDR3, as DNA: TGCGCCAGCAGCCAAGTGGGTAGGACCGGGGAGCTGTTTTTT.

This clonotype was seen at least ten times. V usage is TRBV6-5 and J usage is TRBJ1-4, with D possibly matching TRBD1 (6 bases). V dropped 6 bases and J dropped 2 bases, with 13 bases sitting between them. The CDR3 has 15 residues. Germline values: CDR1 MNHEY, CDR2 SVGAGI. The CDR3 sequence is CASSSGVTTNEKLFF. CDR3 nucleotide sequence: TGTGCCAGCAGCTCAGGGGTAACGACTAATGAAAAACTGTTTTTT.

The chain joins TRBV2 to TRBJ2-5; maybe TRBD2 (5 bases). This CDR3 spans 12 amino acids. Between the trimmed V and J ends, which lost 8 bases and 5 bases, there was a span of 12 bases. Per the germline V gene, CDR1 is SNHLY and CDR2 is FYNNEI. Here the CDR3 DNA reads TGTGCCAGCTTACTAGTTTACGAGACCCAGTACTTC. The encoded protein is CASLLVYETQYF.

This clonotype has only a few counts. This rearrangement joins TRBV9 to TRBJ2-7, with TRBD2 identical over 8 bases. Unmatched junction bases numbered 6, after V lost 2 bases and J lost 5 bases. Germline assignment: CDR1 SGDLS and CDR2 YYNGEE. The CDR3 extends over 14 amino acids. The CDR3 DNA reads as TGTGCCAGCAGCGTCGACGGGAGGGCCAACGAGCAGTACTTC. It is translated as CASSVDGRANEQYF.

In its sample, this clonotype was seen a few times. The V and J genes are TRBV20-1 and TRBJ1-1; 10 nucleotides agree with TRBD1. CDR1 and CDR2 from the germline V gene are DFQATT and SNEGSKA (reference sequence). This CDR3 spans 15 amino acids. V was clipped by 1 base and J by 5 bases; unmatched bases: 7. The CDR3 protein is CSARGDRGRSTEAFF. CDR3 coding DNA: TGCAGTGCTAGAGGAGACAGGGGGCGAAGTACTGAAGCTTTCTTT.

This clonotype has just a few counts. The rearrangement links TRBV20-1 to TRBJ2-3, with 8 bases aligning to TRBD2. In germline, CDR1 is DFQATT, CDR2 SNEGSKA (reference sequence). The CDR3 is made up of 13 amino acids. V was clipped by 2 bases and J by 5 bases; unmatched bases: 3. The CDR3 reads CSARKAGEDTQYF. CDR3 DNA: TGCAGTGCTAGAAAAGCGGGAGAAGATACGCAGTATTTT.

There are a few counts of this clonotype. V usage is TRBV20-1 and J usage is TRBJ1-1, with D uncertain. Looked up from germline, CDR1 is DFQATT and CDR2 is SNEGSKA (reference sequence). The CDR3 has 14 amino acids. The germline V and J ends were trimmed by 3 bases and 1 base, with 12 bases remaining between them. CDR3 bases: TGCAGTGCTAGTATGGGCAGGAAGAACACTGAAGCTTTCTTT. Its protein product is CSASMGRKNTEAFF.

The chain has TRBV6-6 and TRBJ1-1, with a weak D call TRBD1 (5 bases). Germline lookup yields CDR1 MNHNY and CDR2 SVGAGI (reference sequence). V gave up 6 bases and J gave up 2 bases, with 16 bases separating them. CDR3 size: 15 residues. For the CDR3, the DNA is TGTGCCAGCAGGCGCTCCGGGACTGTCAACACTGAAGCTTTCTTT. Protein sequence: CASRRSGTVNTEAFF.

The chain is built from TRBV15 and TRBJ1-5; TRBD1 might be the D (5 bases). Germline loops: CDR1 LNHNV, CDR2 YYDKDF (reference sequence). This CDR3 is 16 amino acids long. V was cut by 0 bases and J by 7 bases, with 16 bases left in between. The CDR3 coding sequence is TGTGCCACCAGCAGAGATTCGCAGGGTCGGGACCAGCCCCAGCATTTT. This sequence encodes CATSRDSQGRDQPQHF.

This chain uses TRBV29-1 with TRBJ2-3; TRBD1 agrees at 7 bases. Per germline, CDR1 SQVTM and CDR2 ANQGSEA. The CDR3 is made up of 13 amino acids. After removal of 4 bases from V and 5 bases from J, the junction contained 6 bases not matched to a gene. Written as DNA, the CDR3 is TGCAGCGTTGTTCGAGACAGGGTAGATACGCAGTATTTT. Encoded protein: CSVVRDRVDTQYF.